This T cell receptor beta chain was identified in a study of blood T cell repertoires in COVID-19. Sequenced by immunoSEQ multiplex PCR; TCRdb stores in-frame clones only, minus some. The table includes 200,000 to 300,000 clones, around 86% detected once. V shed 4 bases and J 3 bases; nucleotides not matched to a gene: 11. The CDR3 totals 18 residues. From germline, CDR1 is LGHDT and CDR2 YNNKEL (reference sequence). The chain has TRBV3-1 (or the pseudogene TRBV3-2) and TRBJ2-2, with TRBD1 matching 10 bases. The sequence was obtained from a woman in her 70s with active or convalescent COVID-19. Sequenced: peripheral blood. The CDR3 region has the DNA TGTGCCAGCAGCCCTGCTCCCTGGACAGGGGGGTACACCGGGGAGCTGTTTTTT. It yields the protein CASSPAPWTGGYTGELFF.